This TCR beta chain was found in a study of T-cell memory formation after mild COVID-19. Study results and caveats: Pre-infection memory contained some responding clones, which suggested that cross-reactive memory had joined.

Using its own MiXCR run on the 5' RACE reads, TCRdb lists one record per CDR3 protein. The top ten clones hold 22% of a sample with approximately 300,000 distinct CDR3 sequences, 15% to 20% of them seen once. The ends were cut back, 3 bases at V and 6 bases at J, with 9 bases in the middle. The germline V gene encodes CDR1 SGHVS and CDR2 FQNEAQ. The CDR3 extends over 12 amino acids. Turning to this clonotype: The antigen is undetermined.

The receptor comes from a young man who had mild COVID-19 (a few samples of this study predate the infection). Cell type and time point are not known. This chain connects TRBV7-8 to TRBJ2-7; D possibly corresponds to TRBD1 (6 bases). The sequenced sample consisted of PBMCs or a T cell subset sorted from them (not recorded which). The DNA of the CDR3 is TGTGCCAGCAGCTTTACAGGGTTCGAGCAGTACTTC. Its translation: CASSFTGFEQYF.